Listed below are T cell receptor beta chains from one sample, sequenced in a study of blood T cell repertoires in COVID-19. Profiled with immunoSEQ multiplex PCR; TCRdb holds only in-frame clones, not every one. The sample holds 60,000 to 75,000 clones, around 82% seen once. Specimen: peripheral blood. These receptors were obtained from a human donor in a cohort sampled during active COVID-19. Both conserved end residues are part of each CDR3. Fields, in order: V gene, CDR3 protein.

TRBV7-8 | CASSFSGAQYF
TRBV18 | CASSPSGLAGEAQYF
TRBV20-1 | CSASDREKAFF
TRBV6-5 | CASTRTANYGYTF
TRBV29-1 | CSVEVHPRGSGSSTDTQYF
TRBV4-1 | CASSQDQGFGYTF
TRBV7-3 | CASSLGASGNPATDTQYF
TRBV5-1 | CASSLGSSGGIETQYF
TRBV7-6 | CASSLDQGFQETQYF
TRBV5-1 | CASHTGDSNTDTQYF
TRBV30 | CAWSKLGSEKLFF
TRBV10-1 | CASSEGTGMVNTEAFF
TRBV2 | CASSEERVGPYGYTF
TRBV10-1 | CASSEPRVYAYEQYF
TRBV7-8 | CASSLRASYTDTQYF
TRBV6-5 | CASSHQTGKGGYTF
TRBV11-3 | CASSLARQGFHEQFF
TRBV7-9 | CASSLDSAGELFF
TRBV19 | CASSTHRGPDYGYTF
TRBV5-6 | CASRPTGSNYGYTF
TRBV6-5 | CASSWQGFNQPQHF
TRBV28 | CASSGGDVSGNTIYF
TRBV5-4 | CASRQDSYEQYF
TRBV18 | CASSPPGTVTYEQYF
TRBV24-1 | CATSDLPGKGSYTQYF
TRBV4-2 | CASSQATGVSTDTQYF
TRBV7-9 | CASSTDRAWQYF
TRBV9 | CASRVGAVGGGETQYF
TRBV7-3 | CASSPLAGLGAPDTDTQYF
TRBV4-1 | CASSQDQLGGLSYEQYF
TRBV2 | CASSPTGAENTEAFF
TRBV29-1 | CSVDRLADNEQFF
TRBV3-1/TRBV3-2 | CASSPGEVEAFF
TRBV30 | CAWTLAGGGAAHETQYF
TRBV4-2 | CASSQPGSHTEAFF
TRBV7-9 | CASSLRGPLQFF
TRBV7-7 | CASSSRGSGELFF
TRBV6-1 | CASSELTTGYSNQPQHF
TRBV3-1/TRBV3-2 | CASSQSKREQFF
TRBV11-2 | CASSLGWTSGGQETQYF
TRBV3-1/TRBV3-2 | CASSRTGGSSYEQYF
TRBV6-5 | CASSYLGQGGTEAFF
TRBV13 | CASKLASYNEQFF
TRBV9 | CASSVVIPRQGLSYYEQYF
TRBV12-3/TRBV12-4 | CASTPSPGDEAFF